Listed here are 9 T cell receptor beta chains from one sample, sequenced in a study of OX40 agonist ivuxolimab in advanced cancers. Sequenced by immunoSEQ multiplex PCR; TCRdb stores in-frame clones only, minus some. Here the sample spans 50,000 to 65,000 clones, about nine tenths being singletons. The material was CD4+ or CD8+ T cells sorted from blood, obtained in a trial of the OX40 agonist ivuxolimab. These receptors all stem from an adult with an advanced solid tumor such as melanoma, head and neck, liver or kidney cancer.

This clone has a single count. The genes are TRBV6-5 and TRBJ2-5; 7 nucleotides line up with TRBD2. The CDR3 is 15 residues long. V lost 1 base, J lost 1 base, and 3 bases stayed unmatched. Germline-derived CDR1 and CDR2 are MNHEY and SVGAGI. CDR3 region: CASSYLAGVQETQYF. Written as DNA, the CDR3 is TGTGCCAGCAGTTACTTGGCGGGGGTCCAAGAGACCCAGTACTTC.

The V gene is TRBV18, the J gene TRBJ2-1; 8 positions agree with TRBD2. CDR1 is KGHSH, CDR2 LQKENI, per germline. The CDR3 totals 16 residues. After removal of 6 bases from V and 10 bases from J, the junction contained 17 bases not matched to a gene. CDR3 DNA sequence: TGTGCCAGCTCTCCTTTCGGGACTAGTCGGGTGGGAGAGCAGTTCTTC. It is translated as CASSPFGTSRVGEQFF.

This rearrangement joins TRBV6-1 to TRBJ2-4, with D tentatively TRBD1 (5 bases). The CDR3 has 15 amino acids. Trimming pared 1 base from V and 6 bases from J, leaving 13 bases between. Germline V CDR1 and CDR2: MNHNS, SASEGT. This CDR3 reads CASSEGGSSRNIQYF. The CDR3 DNA sequence: TGTGCCAGCAGTGAAGGGGGCAGTTCAAGAAACATTCAGTACTTC.

The CDR3 bases are TGTGCCAGCAGCTTAGACAGGGGGCTGGAAGCTTTCTTT. This sequence encodes CASSLDRGLEAFF. The genes are TRBV7-2 and TRBJ1-1, with 9 bases matching TRBD1. The J segment lost 8 bases and the V segment lost 1 base, leaving 2 bases of the junction unmatched. The CDR3 is 13 residues long. Germline CDR1 is SGHTA and CDR2 is FQGNSA. The full variable domain, completed using reference TRBV7-2 and TRBJ1-1, is GAGVSQSPSNKVTEKGKDVELRCDPISGHTALYWYRQSLGQGLEFLIYFQGNSAPDKSGLPSDRFSAERTGGSVSTLTIQRTQQEDSAVYLCASSLDRGLEAFFGQGTRLTVV.

This chain links TRBV5-8 with TRBJ2-5, with D unresolved. V lost 2 bases, J lost 5 bases, and 13 bases lay in between. The CDR3 totals 14 residues. Germline loops: CDR1 SGHTS, CDR2 YDEGEE. The chain's CDR3 is CASSLTASRETQYF. The CDR3 DNA reads TGTGCCAGCAGCTTAACAGCGTCAAGGGAGACCCAGTACTTC. Full variable domain (remainder filled in from reference TRBV5-8 and TRBJ2-5): EAGVTQSPTHLIKTRGQQATLRCSPISGHTSVYWYQQALGLGLQFLLWYDEGEERNRGNFPPRFSGRQFPNYSSELNVNALELEDSALYLCASSLTASRETQYFGPGTRLLVL.

This chain connects TRBV10-3 to TRBJ2-7, with D maybe TRBD1 (6 bases). The CDR3 runs to 13 residues. Trimming removed 10 bases at V and 3 bases at J, with 16 bases between. Per the germline V gene, CDR1 is ENHRY and CDR2 is SYGVKD. Here the CDR3 reads CATQGILIYEQYF. CDR3 nucleotide sequence: TGTGCCACACAGGGAATTTTAATCTACGAGCAGTACTTC.

The CDR3 region is CASSQEGDYNEQFF. In DNA form, the CDR3 reads TGTGCCAGCAGCCAAGAGGGCGACTACAATGAGCAGTTCTTC. V is TRBV4-2 and J is TRBJ2-1; no clear D gene. The V and J ends lost 0 bases and 3 bases respectively, with 6 bases between them. Germline CDR1 LGHNA, CDR2 YNFKEQ. The CDR3 has 14 residues.

V is TRBV5-1 and J is TRBJ2-3, with TRBD2 identical over 7 bases. CDR1 and CDR2 from the germline V gene are SGHRS and YFSETQ. V lost 2 bases to trimming and J lost 1 base; unmatched junction nucleotides: 4. This CDR3 has 15 residues. CDR3 sequence reads: CASSFSSGGTDTQYF. The CDR3 DNA reads TGCGCCAGCAGCTTTTCGAGCGGGGGCACAGATACGCAGTATTTT.

The chain carries TRBV7-3 and TRBJ1-1; 8 nucleotides agree with TRBD1. V shed 5 bases and J 3 bases; nucleotides not matched to a gene: 11. Germline loops: CDR1 SGHTA, CDR2 FQGTGA. The CDR3 consists of 16 residues. This CDR3 reads CASSLQGGQADTEAFF. The CDR3 DNA is TGTGCCAGCAGCCTCCAGGGGGGACAGGCGGACACTGAAGCTTTCTTT.